This TCR beta chain was recovered during a study of cytomegalovirus exposure and HLA in healthy donors. Study outcomes and limitations: In vitro assays verified that three CMV-associated chains recognized CMV antigens specifically.

Notes on this clone: Antigen specificity is unknown.

Amplification used 60 Vbeta primers and 13 Jbeta primers. The table came from immunoSEQ multiplex PCR; TCRdb's copy has only in-frame clones and leaves some out. The sample includes roughly 190,000 clones, approximately 82% of them seen just once. The CDR3 has 16 amino acids. Per the germline V gene, CDR1 is MNHEY and CDR2 is SVGAGI. Trimming took 4 bases from V and 3 from J; bases not matched to a gene: 10. The clonotype originates from a woman aged 18-30 years in good health and CMV-seronegative. The chain carries TRBV6-5 and TRBJ2-3, with TRBD2 identical over 7 bases. The sequencing input was PBMCs. DNA for the CDR3: TGTGCCAGCAGTTCCAGGAGTAGCGGGTGGACAGATACGCAGTATTTT. Translating gives CASSSRSSGWTDTQYF.